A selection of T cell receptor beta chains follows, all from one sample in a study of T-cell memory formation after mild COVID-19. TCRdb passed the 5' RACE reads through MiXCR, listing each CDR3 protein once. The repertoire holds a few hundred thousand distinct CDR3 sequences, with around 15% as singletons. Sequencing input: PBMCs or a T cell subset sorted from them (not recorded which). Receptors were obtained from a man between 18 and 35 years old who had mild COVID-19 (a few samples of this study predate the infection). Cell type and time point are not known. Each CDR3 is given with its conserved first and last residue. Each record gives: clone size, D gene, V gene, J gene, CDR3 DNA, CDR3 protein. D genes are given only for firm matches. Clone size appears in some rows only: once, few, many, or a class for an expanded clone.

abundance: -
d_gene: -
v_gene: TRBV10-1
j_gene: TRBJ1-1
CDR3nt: TGCGCCAGCAGTGGTACGAGGGACACTGAAGCTTTCTTT
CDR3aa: CASSGTRDTEAFF

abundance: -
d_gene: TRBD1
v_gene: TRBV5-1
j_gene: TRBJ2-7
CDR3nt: TGCGCCAGCAGCAAAAGGACAGGGGGCCAGAACGAGCAGTACTTC
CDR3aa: CASSKRTGGQNEQYF

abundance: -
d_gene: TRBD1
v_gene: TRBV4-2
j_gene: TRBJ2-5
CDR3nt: TGTGCCAGCAGCCAAGATAGGTCCAGGGGGCTGGAGACCCAGTACTTC
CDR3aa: CASSQDRSRGLETQYF

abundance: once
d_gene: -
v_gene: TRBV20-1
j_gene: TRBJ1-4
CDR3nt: TGCAGTGCTAGCGGAGAGGCAACTAATGAAAAACTGTTTTTT
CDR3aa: CSASGEATNEKLFF

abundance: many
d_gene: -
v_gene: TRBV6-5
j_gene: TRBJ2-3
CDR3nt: TGTGCCAGCAGTTACTCGGCTAGCACAGATACGCAGTATTTT
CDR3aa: CASSYSASTDTQYF

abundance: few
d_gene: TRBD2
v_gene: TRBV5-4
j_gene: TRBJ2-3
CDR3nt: TGTGCCAGCAGCTGGACTAGCGGTAGCACAGATACGCAGTATTTT
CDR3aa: CASSWTSGSTDTQYF

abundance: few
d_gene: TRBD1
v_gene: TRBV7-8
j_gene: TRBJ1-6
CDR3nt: TGTGCCAGCAGGCCCGACAGGGGGCGGCCTCATTCACCCCTCCACTTT
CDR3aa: CASRPDRGRPHSPLHF

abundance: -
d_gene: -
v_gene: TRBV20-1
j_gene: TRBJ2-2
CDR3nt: TGCAGTGCTAGAGCTACCCCGAACACCGGGGAGCTGTTTTTT
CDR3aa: CSARATPNTGELFF

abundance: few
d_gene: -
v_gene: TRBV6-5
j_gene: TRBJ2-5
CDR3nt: TGTGCCACAGCAGCCGCAGAGACCCAGTACTTC
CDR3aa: CATAAAETQYF

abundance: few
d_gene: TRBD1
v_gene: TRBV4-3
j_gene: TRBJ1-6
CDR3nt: TGCGCCAGCAGCCAAGATCACGTCAGGGGGAGGGCTGATAATTCACCCCTCCACTTT
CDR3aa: CASSQDHVRGRADNSPLHF

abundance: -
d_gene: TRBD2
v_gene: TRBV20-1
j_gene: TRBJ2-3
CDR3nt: TGCAGTGCTAATAGCGGGGGGGCAACAGATACGCAGTATTTT
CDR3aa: CSANSGGATDTQYF